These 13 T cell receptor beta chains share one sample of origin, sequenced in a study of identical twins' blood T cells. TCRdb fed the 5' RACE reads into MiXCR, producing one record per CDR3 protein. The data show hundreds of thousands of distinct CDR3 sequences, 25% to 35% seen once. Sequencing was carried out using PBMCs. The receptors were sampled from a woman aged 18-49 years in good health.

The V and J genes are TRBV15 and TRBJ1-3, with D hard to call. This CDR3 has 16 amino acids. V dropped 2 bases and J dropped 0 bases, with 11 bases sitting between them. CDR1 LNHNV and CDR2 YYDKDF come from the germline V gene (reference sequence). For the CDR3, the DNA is TGTGCCACCAGCAGATTTCCTGAATACTCTGGAAACACCATATATTTT. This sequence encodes CATSRFPEYSGNTIYF.

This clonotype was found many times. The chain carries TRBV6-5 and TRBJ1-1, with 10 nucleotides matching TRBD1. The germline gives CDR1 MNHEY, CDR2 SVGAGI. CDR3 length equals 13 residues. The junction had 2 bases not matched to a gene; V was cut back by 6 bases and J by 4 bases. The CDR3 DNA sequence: TGTGCCAGCAGACGGACAGGGGGCACTGAAGCTTTCTTT. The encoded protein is CASRRTGGTEAFF.

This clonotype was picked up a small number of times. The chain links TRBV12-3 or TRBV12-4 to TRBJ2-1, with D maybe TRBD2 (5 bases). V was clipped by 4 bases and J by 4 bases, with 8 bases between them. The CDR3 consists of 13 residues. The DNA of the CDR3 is TGTGCCAGCAGTTCTAGCCGTTACAATGAGCAGTTCTTC. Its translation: CASSSSRYNEQFF.

The CDR3: CASTMVGSLNTEAFF. Here the CDR3 DNA reads TGTGCCAGTACTATGGTAGGGTCCTTGAACACTGAAGCTTTCTTT. The V gene is TRBV19, the J gene TRBJ1-1; no clear D gene. V was pared by 7 bases and J by 0 bases, with 15 bases between. Per the germline V gene, CDR1 is LNHDA and CDR2 is SQIVND (reference sequence). The CDR3 spans 15 residues.

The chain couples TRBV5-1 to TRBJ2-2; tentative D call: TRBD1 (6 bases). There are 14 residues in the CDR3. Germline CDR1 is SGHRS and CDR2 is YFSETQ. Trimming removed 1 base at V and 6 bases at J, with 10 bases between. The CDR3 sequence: CASSLTGQAGELFF. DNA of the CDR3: TGCGCCAGCAGCTTGACAGGGCAAGCCGGGGAGCTGTTTTTT. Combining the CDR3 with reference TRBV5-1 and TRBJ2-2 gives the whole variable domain KAGVTQTPRYLIKTRGQQVTLSCSPISGHRSVSWYQQTPGQGLQFLFEYFSETQRNKGNFPGRFSGRQFSNSRSEMNVSTLELGDSALYLCASSLTGQAGELFFGEGSRLTVL.

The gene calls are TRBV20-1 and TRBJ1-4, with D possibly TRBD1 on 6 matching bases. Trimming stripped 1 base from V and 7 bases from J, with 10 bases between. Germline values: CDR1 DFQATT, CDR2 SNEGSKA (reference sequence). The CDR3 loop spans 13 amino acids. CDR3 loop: CSARGGGGEKLFF. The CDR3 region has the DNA TGCAGTGCTAGAGGAGGGGGGGGTGAAAAACTGTTTTTT.

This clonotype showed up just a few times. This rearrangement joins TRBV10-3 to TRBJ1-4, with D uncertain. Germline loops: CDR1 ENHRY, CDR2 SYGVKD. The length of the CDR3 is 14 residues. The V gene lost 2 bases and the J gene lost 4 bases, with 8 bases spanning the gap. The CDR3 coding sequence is TGTGCCATCAGTGAGGGACGGGATAATGAAAAACTGTTTTTT. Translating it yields CAISEGRDNEKLFF.

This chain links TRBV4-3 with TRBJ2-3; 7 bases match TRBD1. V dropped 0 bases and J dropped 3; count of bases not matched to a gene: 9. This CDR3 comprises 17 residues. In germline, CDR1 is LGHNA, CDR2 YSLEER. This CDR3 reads CASSQEGPQGSTDTQYF. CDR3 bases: TGCGCCAGCAGCCAAGAAGGTCCACAGGGGTCTACAGATACGCAGTATTTT.

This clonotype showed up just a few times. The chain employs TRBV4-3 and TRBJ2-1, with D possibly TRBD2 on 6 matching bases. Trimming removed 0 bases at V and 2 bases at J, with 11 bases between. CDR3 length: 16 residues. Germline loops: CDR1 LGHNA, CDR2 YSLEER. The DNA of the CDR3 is TGCGCCAGCAGCCAAGATGCGGGGAGACCCTACAATGAGCAGTTCTTC. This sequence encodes CASSQDAGRPYNEQFF.

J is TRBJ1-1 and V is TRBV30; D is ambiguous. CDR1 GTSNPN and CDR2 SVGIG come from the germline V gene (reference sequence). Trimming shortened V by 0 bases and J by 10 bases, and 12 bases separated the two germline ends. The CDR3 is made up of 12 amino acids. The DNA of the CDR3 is TGTGCCTGGAGTGTACGGGGAATCAGAGCTTTCTTT. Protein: CAWSVRGIRAFF.

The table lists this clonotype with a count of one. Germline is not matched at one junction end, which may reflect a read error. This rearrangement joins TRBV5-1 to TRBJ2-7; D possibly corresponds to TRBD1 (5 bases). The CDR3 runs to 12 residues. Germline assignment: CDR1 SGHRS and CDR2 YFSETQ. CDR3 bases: TGCGCCAGCAGACAGGACAACTACAAGCAGTACTTC. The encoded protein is CASRQDNYKQYF.

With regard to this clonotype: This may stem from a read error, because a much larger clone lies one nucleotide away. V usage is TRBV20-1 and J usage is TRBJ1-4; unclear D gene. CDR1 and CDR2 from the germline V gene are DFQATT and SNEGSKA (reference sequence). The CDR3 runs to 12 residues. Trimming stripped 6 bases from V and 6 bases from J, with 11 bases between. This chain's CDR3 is CSAGGKHEKLFF. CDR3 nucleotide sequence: TGCAGTGCGGGCGGAAAGCATGAAAAACTGTTTTTT.

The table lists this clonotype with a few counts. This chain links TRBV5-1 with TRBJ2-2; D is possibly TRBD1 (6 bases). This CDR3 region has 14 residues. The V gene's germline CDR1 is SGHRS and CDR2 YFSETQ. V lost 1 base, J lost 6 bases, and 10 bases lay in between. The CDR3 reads CASSLLRGSGELFF. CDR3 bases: TGCGCCAGCAGCTTGCTCAGGGGATCCGGGGAGCTGTTTTTT.